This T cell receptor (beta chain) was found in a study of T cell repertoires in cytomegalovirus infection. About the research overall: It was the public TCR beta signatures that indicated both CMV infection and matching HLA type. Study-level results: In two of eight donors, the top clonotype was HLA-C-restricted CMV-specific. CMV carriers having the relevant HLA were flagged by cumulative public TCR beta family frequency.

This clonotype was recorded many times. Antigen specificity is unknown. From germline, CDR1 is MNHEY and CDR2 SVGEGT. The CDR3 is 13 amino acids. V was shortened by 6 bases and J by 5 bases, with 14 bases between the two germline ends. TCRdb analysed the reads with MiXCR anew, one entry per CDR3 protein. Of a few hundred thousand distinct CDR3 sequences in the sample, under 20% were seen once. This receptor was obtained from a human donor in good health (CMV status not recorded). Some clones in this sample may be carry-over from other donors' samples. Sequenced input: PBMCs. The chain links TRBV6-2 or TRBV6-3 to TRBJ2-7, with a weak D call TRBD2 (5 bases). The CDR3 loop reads CASSRGYRDEQYF. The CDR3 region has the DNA TGTGCCAGCAGCCGCGGGTACCGGGACGAGCAGTACTTC.